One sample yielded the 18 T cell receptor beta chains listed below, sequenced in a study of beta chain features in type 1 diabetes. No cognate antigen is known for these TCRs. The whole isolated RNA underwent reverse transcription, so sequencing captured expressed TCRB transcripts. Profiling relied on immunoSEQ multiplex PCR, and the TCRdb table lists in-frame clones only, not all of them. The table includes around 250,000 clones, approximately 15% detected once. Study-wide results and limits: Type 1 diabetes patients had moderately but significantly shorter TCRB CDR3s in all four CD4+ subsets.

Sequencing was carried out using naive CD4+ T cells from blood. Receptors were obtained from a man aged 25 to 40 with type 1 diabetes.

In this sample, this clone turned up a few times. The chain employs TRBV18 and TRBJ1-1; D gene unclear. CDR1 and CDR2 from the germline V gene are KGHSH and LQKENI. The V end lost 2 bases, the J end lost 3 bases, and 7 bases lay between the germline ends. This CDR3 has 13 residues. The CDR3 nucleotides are TGTGCCAGCTCACCAGTGGCCTACACTGAAGCTTTCTTT. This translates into CASSPVAYTEAFF. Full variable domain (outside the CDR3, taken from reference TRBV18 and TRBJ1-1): NAGVMQNPRHLVRRRGQEARLRCSPMKGHSHVYWYRQLPEEGLKFMVYLQKENIIDESGMPKERFSAEFPKEGPSILRIQQVVRGDSAAYFCASSPVAYTEAFFGQGTRLTVV.

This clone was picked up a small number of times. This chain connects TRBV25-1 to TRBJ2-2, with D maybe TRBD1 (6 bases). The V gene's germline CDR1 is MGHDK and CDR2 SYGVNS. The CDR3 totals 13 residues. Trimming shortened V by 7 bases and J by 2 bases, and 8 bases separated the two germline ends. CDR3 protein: CASMGQNTGELFF. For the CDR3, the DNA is TGTGCCAGCATGGGACAAAACACCGGGGAGCTGTTTTTT.

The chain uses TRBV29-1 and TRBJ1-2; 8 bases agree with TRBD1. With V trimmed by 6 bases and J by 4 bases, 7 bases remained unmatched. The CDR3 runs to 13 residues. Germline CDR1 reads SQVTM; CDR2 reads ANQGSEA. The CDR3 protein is CSVSGGAGYGYTF. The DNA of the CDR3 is TGCAGCGTCTCAGGGGGCGCAGGCTATGGCTACACCTTC.

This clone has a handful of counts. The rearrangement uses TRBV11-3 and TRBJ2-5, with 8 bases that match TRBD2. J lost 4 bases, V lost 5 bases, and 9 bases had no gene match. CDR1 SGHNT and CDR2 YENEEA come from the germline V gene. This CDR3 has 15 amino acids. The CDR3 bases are TGTGCCAGCAGCGCGGGACTAGTACGCAGAGAGACCCAGTACTTC. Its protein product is CASSAGLVRRETQYF.

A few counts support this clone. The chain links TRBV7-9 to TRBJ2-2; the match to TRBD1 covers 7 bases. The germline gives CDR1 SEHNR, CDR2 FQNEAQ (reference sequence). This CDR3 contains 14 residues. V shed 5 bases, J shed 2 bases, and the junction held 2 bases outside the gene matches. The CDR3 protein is CASSRDRNTGELFF. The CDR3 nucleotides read TGTGCCAGCAGCCGGGACAGAAACACCGGGGAGCTGTTTTTT.

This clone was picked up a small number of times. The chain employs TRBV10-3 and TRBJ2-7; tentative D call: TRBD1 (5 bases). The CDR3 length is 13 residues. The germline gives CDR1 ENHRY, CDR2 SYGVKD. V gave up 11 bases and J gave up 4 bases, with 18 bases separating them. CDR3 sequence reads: CAPRRQGNYEQYF. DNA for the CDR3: TGTGCCCCCCGAAGGCAGGGTAATTACGAGCAGTACTTC.

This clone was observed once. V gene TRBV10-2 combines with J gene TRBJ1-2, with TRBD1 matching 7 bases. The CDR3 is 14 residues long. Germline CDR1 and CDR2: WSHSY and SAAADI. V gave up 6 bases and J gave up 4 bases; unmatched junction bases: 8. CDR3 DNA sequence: TGCGCCAGCAGGGAGACAGGGTTCGCCTATGGCTACACCTTC. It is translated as CASRETGFAYGYTF.

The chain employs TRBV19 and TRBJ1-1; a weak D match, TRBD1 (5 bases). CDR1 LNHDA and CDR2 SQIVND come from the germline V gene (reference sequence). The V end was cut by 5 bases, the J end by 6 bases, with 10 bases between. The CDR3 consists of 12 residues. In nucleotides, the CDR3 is TGTGCCAGTAGTGCTCGGGGGGCTGAAGCTTTCTTT. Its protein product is CASSARGAEAFF. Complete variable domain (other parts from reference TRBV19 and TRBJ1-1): DGGITQSPKYLFRKEGQNVTLSCEQNLNHDAMYWYRQDPGQGLRLIYYSQIVNDFQKGDIAEGYSVSREKKESFPLTVTSAQKNPTAFYLCASSARGAEAFFGQGTRLTVV.

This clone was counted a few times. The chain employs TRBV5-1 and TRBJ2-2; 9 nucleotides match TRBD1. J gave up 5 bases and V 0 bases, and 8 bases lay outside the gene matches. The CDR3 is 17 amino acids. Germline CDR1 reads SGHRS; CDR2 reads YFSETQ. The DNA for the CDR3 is TGCGCCAGCAGCTTGGCCCCCACCGGGACAGGGACCGGGGAGCTGTTTTTT. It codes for CASSLAPTGTGTGELFF. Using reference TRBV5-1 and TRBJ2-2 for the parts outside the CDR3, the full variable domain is KAGVTQTPRYLIKTRGQQVTLSCSPISGHRSVSWYQQTPGQGLQFLFEYFSETQRNKGNFPGRFSGRQFSNSRSEMNVSTLELGDSALYLCASSLAPTGTGTGELFFGEGSRLTVL.

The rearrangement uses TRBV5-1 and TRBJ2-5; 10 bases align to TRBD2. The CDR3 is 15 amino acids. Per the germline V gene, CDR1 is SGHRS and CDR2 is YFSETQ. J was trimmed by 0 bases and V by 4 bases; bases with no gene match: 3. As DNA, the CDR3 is TGCGCCAGCAGCATGACTAGCGGGTACCAAGAGACCCAGTACTTC. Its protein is CASSMTSGYQETQYF.

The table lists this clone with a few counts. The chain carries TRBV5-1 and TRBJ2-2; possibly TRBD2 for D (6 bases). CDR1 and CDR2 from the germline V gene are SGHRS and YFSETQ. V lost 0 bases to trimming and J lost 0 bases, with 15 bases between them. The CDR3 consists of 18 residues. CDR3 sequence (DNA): TGCGCCAGCAGCTTGGACCTAGCGTTAAACTCGAACACCGGGGAGCTGTTTTTT. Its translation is CASSLDLALNSNTGELFF.

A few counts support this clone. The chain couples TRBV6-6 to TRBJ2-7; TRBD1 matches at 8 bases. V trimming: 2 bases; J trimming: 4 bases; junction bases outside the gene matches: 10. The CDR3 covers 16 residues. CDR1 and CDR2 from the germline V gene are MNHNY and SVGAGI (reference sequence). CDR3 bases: TGTGCCAGCAGTTACGACCCCGGGACAGGTACTTACGAGCAGTACTTC. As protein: CASSYDPGTGTYEQYF.

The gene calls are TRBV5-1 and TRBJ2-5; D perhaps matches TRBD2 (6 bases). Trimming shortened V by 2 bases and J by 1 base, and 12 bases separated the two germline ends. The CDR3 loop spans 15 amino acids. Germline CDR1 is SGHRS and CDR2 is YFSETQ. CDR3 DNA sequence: TGCGCCAGCAGCTTTGCCGGGACTGCCCAAGAGACCCAGTACTTC. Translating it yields CASSFAGTAQETQYF.

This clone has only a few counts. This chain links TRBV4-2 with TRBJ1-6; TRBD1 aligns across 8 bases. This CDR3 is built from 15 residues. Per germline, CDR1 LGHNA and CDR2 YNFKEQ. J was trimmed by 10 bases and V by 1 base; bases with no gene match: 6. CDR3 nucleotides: TGTGCCAGCAGCCAAGTGGACAGGGAAAACTCACCCCTCCACTTT. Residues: CASSQVDRENSPLHF.

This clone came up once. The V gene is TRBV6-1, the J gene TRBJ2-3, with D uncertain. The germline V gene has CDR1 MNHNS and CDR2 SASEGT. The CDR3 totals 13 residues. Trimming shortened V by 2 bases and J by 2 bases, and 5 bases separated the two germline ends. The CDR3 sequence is CASSEPHTDTQYF. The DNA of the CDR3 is TGTGCCAGCAGTGAACCCCACACAGATACGCAGTATTTT.

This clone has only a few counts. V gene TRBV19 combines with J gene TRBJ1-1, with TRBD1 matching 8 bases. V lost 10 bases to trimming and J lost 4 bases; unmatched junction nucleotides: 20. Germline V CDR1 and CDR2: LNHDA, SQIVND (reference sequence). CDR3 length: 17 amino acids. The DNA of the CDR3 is TGTGCCACCCGCCGGTGGGGGGCAGGGGGCGTGAGCACTGAAGCTTTCTTT. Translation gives CATRRWGAGGVSTEAFF.

The CDR3 bases are TGTGCCTGGAGTGTTCAGGGCAGTTCACCCCTCCACTTT. Protein product: CAWSVQGSSPLHF. The V call is TRBV30, the J call TRBJ1-6, with a weak D call TRBD1 (5 bases). CDR1 GTSNPN and CDR2 SVGIG come from the germline V gene (reference sequence). With 0 bases removed from V and 9 bases from J, the gap between germline ends came to 9 bases. The CDR3 sequence is 13 residues long.

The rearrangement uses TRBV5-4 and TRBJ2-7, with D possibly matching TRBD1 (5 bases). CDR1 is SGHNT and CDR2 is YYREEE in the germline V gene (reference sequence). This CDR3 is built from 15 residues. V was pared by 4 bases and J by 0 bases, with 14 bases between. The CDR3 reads CASSGPQESSYEQYF. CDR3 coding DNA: TGTGCCAGCAGCGGACCACAGGAGAGCTCCTACGAGCAGTACTTC.